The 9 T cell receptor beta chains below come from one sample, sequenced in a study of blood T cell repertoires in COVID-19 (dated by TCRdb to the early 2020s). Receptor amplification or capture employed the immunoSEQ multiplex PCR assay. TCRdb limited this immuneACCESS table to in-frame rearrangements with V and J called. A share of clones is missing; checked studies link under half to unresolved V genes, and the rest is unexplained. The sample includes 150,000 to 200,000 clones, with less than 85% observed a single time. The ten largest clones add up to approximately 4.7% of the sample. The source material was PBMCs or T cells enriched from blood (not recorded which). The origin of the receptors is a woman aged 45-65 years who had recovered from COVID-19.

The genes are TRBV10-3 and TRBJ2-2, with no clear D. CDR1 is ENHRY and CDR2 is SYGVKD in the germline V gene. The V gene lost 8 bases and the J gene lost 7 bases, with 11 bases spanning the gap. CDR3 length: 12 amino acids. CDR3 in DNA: TGTGCCATCGCAGAACATGGCGGGGAGCTGTTTTTT. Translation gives CAIAEHGGELFF.

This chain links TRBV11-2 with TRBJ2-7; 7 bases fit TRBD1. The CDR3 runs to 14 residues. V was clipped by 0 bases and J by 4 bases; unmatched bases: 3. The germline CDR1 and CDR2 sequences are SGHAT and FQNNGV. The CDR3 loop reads CASSLDGGQYEQYV. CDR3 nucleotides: TGTGCCAGCAGCTTAGATGGGGGACAGTACGAGCAGTACGTC.

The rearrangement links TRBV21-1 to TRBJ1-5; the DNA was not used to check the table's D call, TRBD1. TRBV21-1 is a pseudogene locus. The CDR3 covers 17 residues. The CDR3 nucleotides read TGTGCCAGCAGCAAAGCGGGATCCGACAGGGCCAATCAGCCCCAGCATTTT. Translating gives CASSKAGSDRANQPQHF.

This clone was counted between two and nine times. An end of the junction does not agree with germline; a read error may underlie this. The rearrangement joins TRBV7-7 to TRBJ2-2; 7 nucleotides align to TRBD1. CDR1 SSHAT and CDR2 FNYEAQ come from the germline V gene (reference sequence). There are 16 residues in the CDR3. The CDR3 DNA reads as TGTGCTAGCAGCTTAGCGACAGGGAGAGGAACCGGGGAGCTGTTTTTT. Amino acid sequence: CASSLATGRGTGELFF. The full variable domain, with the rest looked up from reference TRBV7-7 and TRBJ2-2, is GAGVSQSPRYKVTKRGQDVTLRCDPISSHATLYWYQQALGQGPEFLTYFNYEAQPDKSGLPSDRFSAERPEGSISTLTIQRTEQRDSAMYRCASSLATGRGTGELFFGEGSRLTVL.

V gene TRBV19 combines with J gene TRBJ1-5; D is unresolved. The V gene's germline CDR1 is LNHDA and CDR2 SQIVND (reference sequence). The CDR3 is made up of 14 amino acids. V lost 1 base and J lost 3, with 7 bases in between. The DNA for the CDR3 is TGTGCCAGTAGTATAGGACACCCCAATCAGCCCCAGCATTTT. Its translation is CASSIGHPNQPQHF.

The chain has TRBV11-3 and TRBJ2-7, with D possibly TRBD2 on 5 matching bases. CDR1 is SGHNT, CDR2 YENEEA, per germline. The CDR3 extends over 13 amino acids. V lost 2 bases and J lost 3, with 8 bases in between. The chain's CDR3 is CASSLLLGYEQYV. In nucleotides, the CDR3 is TGTGCCAGCAGCTTACTACTAGGCTACGAGCAGTACGTC.

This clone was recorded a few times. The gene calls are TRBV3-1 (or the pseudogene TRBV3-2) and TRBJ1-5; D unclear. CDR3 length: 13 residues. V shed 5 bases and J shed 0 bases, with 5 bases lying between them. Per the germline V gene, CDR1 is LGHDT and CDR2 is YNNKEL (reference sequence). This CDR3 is CASSRDSNQPQHF. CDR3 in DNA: TGTGCCAGCAGCAGAGATAGCAATCAGCCCCAGCATTTT.

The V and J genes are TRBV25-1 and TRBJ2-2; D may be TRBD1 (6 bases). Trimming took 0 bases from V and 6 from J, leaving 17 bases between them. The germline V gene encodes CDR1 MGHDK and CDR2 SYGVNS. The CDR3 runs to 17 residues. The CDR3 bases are TGTGCCAGCAGTGAATATAATAAGGACAGCCACTCCGGGGAGCTGTTTTTT. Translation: CASSEYNKDSHSGELFF.

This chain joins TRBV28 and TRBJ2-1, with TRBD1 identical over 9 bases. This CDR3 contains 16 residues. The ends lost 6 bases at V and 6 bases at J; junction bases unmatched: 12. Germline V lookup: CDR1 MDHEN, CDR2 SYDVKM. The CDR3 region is CASSTPGTGRLNEQFF. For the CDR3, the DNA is TGTGCCAGCAGCACCCCCGGGACAGGGAGGCTCAATGAGCAGTTCTTC.